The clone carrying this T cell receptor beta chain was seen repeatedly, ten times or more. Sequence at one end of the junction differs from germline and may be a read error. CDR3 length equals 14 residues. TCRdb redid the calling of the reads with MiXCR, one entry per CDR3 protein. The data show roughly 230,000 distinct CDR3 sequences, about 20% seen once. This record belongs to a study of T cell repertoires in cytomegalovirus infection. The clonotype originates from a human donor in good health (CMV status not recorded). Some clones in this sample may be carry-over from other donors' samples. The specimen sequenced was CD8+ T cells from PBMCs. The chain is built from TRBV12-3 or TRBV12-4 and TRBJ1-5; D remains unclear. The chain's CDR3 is CASSLARAKQPQHF. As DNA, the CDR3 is TGTGCCAGCAGCTTAGCTAGGGCCAAACAGCCCCAGCATTTT.